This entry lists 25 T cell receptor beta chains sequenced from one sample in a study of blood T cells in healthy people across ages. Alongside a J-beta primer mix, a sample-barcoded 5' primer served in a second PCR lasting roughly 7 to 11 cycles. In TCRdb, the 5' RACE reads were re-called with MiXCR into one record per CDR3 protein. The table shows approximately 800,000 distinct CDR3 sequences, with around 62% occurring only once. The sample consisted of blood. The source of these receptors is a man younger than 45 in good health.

CDR3 sequence: CASSLGPQPTTNEKLFF. The CDR3 DNA follows: TGTGCCAGCAGCTTGGGTCCTCAGCCCACAACTAATGAAAAACTGTTTTTT. The V gene is TRBV5-5, the J gene TRBJ1-4, with D hard to call. Trimming took off 0 bases at V and 0 bases at J, with 12 bases between the two ends. The CDR3 length is 17 residues. CDR1 is SGHKS and CDR2 is YYEKEE in the germline V gene (reference sequence).

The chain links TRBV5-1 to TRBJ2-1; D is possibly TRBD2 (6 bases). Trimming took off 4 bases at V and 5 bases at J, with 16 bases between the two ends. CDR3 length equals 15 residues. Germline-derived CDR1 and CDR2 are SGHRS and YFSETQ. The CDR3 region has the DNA TGCGCCAGCAGCCCCGGGACTCGGACTGACAATGAGCAGTTCTTC. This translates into CASSPGTRTDNEQFF.

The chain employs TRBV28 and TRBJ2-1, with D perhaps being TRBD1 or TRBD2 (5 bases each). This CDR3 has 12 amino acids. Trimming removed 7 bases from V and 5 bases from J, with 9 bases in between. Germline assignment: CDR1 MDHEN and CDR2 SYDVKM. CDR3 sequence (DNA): TGTGCCAGCACCAGGGACGACAATGAGCAGTTCTTC. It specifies CASTRDDNEQFF.

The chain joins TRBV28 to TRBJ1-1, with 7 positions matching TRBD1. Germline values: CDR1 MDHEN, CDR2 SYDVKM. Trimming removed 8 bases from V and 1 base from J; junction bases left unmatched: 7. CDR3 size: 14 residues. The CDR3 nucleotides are TGTGCCAGCGGGGGACAGCCTCGGAACACTGAAGCTTTCTTT. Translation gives CASGGQPRNTEAFF. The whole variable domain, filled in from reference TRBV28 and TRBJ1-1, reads DVKVTQSSRYLVKRTGEKVFLECVQDMDHENMFWYRQDPGLGLRLIYFSYDVKMKEKGDIPEGYSVSREKKERFSLILESASTNQTSMYLCASGGQPRNTEAFFGQGTRLTVV.

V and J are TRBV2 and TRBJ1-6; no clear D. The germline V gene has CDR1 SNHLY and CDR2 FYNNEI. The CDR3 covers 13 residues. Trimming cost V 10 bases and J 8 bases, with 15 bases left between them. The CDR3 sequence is CATRGSYDSPLHF. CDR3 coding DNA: TGTGCCACACGGGGTTCTTATGATTCACCCCTCCACTTT.

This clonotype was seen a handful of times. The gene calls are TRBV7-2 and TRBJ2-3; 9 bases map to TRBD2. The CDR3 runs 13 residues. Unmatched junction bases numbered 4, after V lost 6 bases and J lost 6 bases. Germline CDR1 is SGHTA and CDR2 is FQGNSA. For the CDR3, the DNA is TGTGCCAGCAGTCTAGCGGGAATGGATACGCAGTATTTT. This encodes CASSLAGMDTQYF.

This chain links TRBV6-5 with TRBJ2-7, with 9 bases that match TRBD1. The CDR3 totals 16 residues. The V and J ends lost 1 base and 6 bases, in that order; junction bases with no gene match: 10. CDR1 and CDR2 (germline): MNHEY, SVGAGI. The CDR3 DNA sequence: TGTGCCAGCAGTTACTTCCGGGACAGGGATCGAGTCGAGCAGTACTTC. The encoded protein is CASSYFRDRDRVEQYF.

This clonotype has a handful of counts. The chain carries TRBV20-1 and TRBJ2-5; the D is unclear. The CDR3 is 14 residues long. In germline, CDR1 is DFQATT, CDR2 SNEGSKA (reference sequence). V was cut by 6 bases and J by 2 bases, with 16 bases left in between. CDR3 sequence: CSALSGQVQETQYF. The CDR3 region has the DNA TGCAGTGCCCTCTCTGGGCAGGTTCAAGAGACCCAGTACTTC.

In nucleotides, the CDR3 is TGCGCCAGCAGCACCGGGACAGGGGCCTACAATGAGCAGTTCTTC. Translated, it gives CASSTGTGAYNEQFF. This rearrangement joins TRBV5-1 to TRBJ2-1; 10 nucleotides line up with TRBD1. The V gene's germline CDR1 is SGHRS and CDR2 YFSETQ. The CDR3 is made up of 15 amino acids. The J segment lost 2 bases and the V segment lost 4 bases, leaving 3 bases of the junction unmatched.

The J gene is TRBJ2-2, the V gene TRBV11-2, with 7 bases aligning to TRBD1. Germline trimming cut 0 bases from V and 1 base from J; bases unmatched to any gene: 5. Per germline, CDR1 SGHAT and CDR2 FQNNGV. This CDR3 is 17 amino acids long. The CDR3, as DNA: TGTGCCAGCAGCTTAGAGCCCGACAGGGTGAACACCGGGGAGCTGTTTTTT. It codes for CASSLEPDRVNTGELFF.

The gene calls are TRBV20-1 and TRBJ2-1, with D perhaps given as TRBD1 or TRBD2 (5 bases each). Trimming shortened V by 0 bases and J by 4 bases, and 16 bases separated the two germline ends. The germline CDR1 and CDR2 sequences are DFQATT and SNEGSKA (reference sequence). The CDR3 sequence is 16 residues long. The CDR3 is CSARERVRGSYNEQFF. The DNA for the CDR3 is TGCAGTGCTAGAGAAAGAGTGAGGGGATCTTACAATGAGCAGTTCTTC.

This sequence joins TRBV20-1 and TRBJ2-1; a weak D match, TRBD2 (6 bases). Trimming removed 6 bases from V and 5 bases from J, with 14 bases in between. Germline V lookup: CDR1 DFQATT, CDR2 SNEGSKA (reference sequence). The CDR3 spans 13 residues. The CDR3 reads CSAISSDNNEQFF. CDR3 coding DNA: TGCAGTGCCATATCTAGCGATAACAATGAGCAGTTCTTC.

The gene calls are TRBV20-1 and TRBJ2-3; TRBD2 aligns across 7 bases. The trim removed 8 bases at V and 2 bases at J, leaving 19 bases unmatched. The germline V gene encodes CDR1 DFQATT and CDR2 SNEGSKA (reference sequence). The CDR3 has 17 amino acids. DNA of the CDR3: TGCAGTTCGGGGGGAAATTGGACACCTCTAAACACAGATACGCAGTATTTT. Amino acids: CSSGGNWTPLNTDTQYF.

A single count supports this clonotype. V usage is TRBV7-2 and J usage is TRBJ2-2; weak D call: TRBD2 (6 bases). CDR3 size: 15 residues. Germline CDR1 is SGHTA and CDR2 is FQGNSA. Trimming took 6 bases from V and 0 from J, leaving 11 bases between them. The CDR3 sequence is CASRVAGPNTGELFF. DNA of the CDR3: TGTGCCAGCAGGGTGGCGGGGCCGAACACCGGGGAGCTGTTTTTT.

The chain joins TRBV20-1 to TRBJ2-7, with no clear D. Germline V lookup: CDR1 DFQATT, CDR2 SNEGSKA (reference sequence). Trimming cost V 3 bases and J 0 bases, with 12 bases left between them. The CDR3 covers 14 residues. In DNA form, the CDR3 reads TGCAGTGCTAGCAGGACGAAAACCTCCTACGAGCAGTACTTC. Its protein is CSASRTKTSYEQYF.

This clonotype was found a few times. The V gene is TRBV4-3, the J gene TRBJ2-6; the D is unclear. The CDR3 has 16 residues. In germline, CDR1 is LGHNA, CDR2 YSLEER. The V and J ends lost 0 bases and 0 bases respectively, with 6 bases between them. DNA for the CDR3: TGCGCCAGCAGCCAAGAACCCAGCTCTGGGGCCAACGTCCTGACTTTC. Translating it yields CASSQEPSSGANVLTF.

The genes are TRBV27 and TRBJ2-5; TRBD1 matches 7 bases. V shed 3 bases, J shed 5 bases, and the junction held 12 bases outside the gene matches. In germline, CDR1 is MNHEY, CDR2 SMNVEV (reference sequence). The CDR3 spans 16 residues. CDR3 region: CASSLTPYRGGETQYF. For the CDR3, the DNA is TGTGCCAGCAGTTTGACTCCTTACAGGGGCGGGGAGACCCAGTACTTC.

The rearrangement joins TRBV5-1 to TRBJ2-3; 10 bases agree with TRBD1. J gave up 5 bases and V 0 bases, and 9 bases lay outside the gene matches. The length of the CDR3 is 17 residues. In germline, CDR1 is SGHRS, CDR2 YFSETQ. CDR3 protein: CASSLVGQGYGRDTQYF. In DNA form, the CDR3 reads TGCGCCAGCAGCTTGGTGGGACAGGGGTATGGTAGAGATACGCAGTATTTT.

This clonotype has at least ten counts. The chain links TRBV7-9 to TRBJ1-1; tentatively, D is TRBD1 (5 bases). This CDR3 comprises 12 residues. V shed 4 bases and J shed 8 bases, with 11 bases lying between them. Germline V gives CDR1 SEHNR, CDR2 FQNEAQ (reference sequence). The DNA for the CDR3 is TGTGCCAGCAGCTCGCCAGACAGAGAAGCTTTCTTT. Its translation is CASSSPDREAFF.

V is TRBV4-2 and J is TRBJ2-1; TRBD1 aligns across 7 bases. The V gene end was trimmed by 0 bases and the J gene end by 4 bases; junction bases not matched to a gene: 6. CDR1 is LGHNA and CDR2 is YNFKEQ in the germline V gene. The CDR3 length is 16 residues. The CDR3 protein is CASSQETGTGYNEQFF. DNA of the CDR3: TGTGCCAGCAGCCAAGAGACAGGGACGGGGTACAATGAGCAGTTCTTC.

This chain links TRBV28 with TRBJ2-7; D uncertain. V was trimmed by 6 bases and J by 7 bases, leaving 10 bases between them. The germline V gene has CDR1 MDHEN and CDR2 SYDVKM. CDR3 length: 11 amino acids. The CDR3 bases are TGTGCCAGCAGATGGACGTGGGAGCAGTACTTC. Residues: CASRWTWEQYF. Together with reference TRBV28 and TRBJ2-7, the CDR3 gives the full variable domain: DVKVTQSSRYLVKRTGEKVFLECVQDMDHENMFWYRQDPGLGLRLIYFSYDVKMKEKGDIPEGYSVSREKKERFSLILESASTNQTSMYLCASRWTWEQYFGPGTRLTVT.

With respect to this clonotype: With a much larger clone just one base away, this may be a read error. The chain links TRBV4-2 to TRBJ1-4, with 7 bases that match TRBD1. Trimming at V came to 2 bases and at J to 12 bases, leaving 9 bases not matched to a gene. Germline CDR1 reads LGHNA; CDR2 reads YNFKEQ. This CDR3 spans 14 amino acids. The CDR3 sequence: CASSQTGTDEELFF. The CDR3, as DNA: TGTGCCAGCAGCCAAACCGGGACAGACGAAGAACTGTTTTTT.

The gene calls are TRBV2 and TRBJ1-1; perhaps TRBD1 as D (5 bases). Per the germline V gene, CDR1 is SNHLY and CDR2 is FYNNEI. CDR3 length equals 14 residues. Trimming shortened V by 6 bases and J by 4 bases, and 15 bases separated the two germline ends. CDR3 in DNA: TGTGCCAGCAGCGCAGGGAGGGTGGGCACTGAAGCTTTCTTT. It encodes CASSAGRVGTEAFF.

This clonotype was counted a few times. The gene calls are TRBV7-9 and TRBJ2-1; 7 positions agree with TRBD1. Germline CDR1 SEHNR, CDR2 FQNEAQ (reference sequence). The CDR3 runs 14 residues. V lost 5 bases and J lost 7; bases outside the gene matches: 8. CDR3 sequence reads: CASSGEQGWNEQFF. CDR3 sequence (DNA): TGTGCCAGCAGCGGAGAACAGGGGTGGAATGAGCAGTTCTTC.

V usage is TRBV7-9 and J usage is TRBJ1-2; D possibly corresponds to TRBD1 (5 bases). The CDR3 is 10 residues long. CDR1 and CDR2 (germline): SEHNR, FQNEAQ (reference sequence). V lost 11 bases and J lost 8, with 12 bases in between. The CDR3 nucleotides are TGTGCCTCCAGGGTTGACGGCTACACCTTC. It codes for CASRVDGYTF.